These 27 T cell receptor beta chains share one sample of origin, sequenced in a study of CD8+ T cells in alopecia areata. In each case, RNA was isolated and then reverse transcribed into cDNA as the sequencing template. Libraries were prepared by immunoSEQ multiplex PCR; TCRdb keeps only in-frame clonotypes and omits some of them. The specimen has roughly 120,000 clones, none found just once. Sequences were obtained from lesional skin. The receptors originated from a C3H/HeJ mouse with alopecia areata. The mouse strain carries the MHC haplotype H2-k.

A word on this clone: Each gene name is a mouse one. Read data end 4 residues before the CDR3 end; the end is taken from the germline J gene. The same CDR3 also results from other DNA sequences found in this sample. The chain links TRBV1 to TRBJ2-7; 12 bases match TRBD2. Germline CDR1 and CDR2: NSQYPW and LRSPGD (reference sequence). The CDR3 runs 16 residues. Incomplete CDR3 DNA: TGCACCTGCAGTGCAGATTTGGGACTGGGGGGTTAT. Its translation is CTCSADLGLGGY. The full CDR3 protein is CTCSADLGLGGYEQYF. Combining the CDR3 with reference TRBV1 and TRBJ2-7 gives the whole variable domain VTLLEQNPRWRLVPRGQAVNLRCILKNSQYPWMSWYQQDLQKQLQWLFTLRSPGDKEVKSLPGADYLATRVTDTELRLQVANMSQGRTLYCTCSADLGLGGYEQYFGPGTRLTVL.

As regards this clone: TCRdb lists a protein that is different at residue 13 from the translated DNA; the protein given here uses the DNA translation. The gene names here belong to mouse. The read ends 3 residues shy of where the CDR3 ends; the end is completed using the germline J gene. The chain carries TRBV1 and TRBJ1-6, with a weak D call TRBD1 (6 bases). TRBJ1-6 is identified as an open reading frame with a role that is uncertain. Trimming took 0 bases from V and 5 from J, leaving 11 bases between them. CDR3 length equals 16 residues. CDR1 NSQYPW and CDR2 LRSPGD come from the germline V gene (reference sequence). Here the CDR3 reads CTCSADQGRNNSPLYF. The part of the CDR3 DNA that was read is TGCACCTGCAGTGCAGATCAGGGGAGAAATAATTCGCCC.

Regarding this clone: Gene names and germline refer to mouse. The CDR3 end lies 4 residues beyond the end of the read and is filled in from the germline J gene. The chain uses TRBV1 and TRBJ2-4; TRBD2 aligns across 7 bases. The length of the CDR3 is 16 residues. Looked up from germline, CDR1 is NSQYPW and CDR2 is LRSPGD (reference sequence). The ends lost 0 bases at V and 0 bases at J; junction bases unmatched: 3. The sequenced CDR3 bases are TGCACCTGCAGTGCAGAAACTGGGGAGAGTCAAAAC. Its protein product is CTCSAETGESQN. The whole CDR3 protein reads CTCSAETGESQNTLYF.

To note about this clone: Mouse gene names and germline throughout. The read gets to within 4 residues of the CDR3 end, and the germline J gene fills in the rest. The chain has TRBV29 and TRBJ2-5; 7 bases match TRBD2. The CDR3 has 14 amino acids. Per germline, CDR1 MSHET and CDR2 SYDVDS. Trimming took 6 bases from V and 2 from J; bases not matched to a gene: 5. Incomplete CDR3 DNA: TGTGCTAGCAGCTCCCTGGGGGTCCAAGAC. Translating gives CASSSLGVQD. In full, the CDR3 reads CASSSLGVQDTQYF.

Notes on this clone: Gene and germline names: mouse. With the read ending 4 residues before the CDR3 end, the germline J gene is used to fill in that end. V usage is TRBV19 and J usage is TRBJ1-2; weak D call: TRBD1 (6 bases). Germline V gene sequence: CDR1 FNHDT, CDR2 SITEND (reference sequence). The CDR3 spans 15 residues. Trimming stripped 4 bases from V and 0 bases from J, with 13 bases between. This CDR3 reads CASSPGHPANSDYTF. The CDR3 bases that were read are TGTGCCAGCAGTCCGGGACACCCTGCAAACTCC.

This clone was found a few times. Gene names are mouse gene names. The CDR3 goes on 4 residues after the read ends, and that part is filled in from the germline J gene. The rearrangement uses TRBV1 and TRBJ2-1; 8 bases map to TRBD1. Germline CDR1 reads NSQYPW; CDR2 reads LRSPGD (reference sequence). Trimming at V came to 0 bases and at J to 4 bases, leaving 2 bases not matched to a gene. The CDR3 contains 15 residues. The covered CDR3 bases are TGCACCTGCAGTGCAGATGACAGGGGTTATGCT. Translating gives CTCSADDRGYA. The CDR3, in full, reads CTCSADDRGYAEQFF.

Concerning this clone: Gene names are the mouse ones. The CDR3 is cut off 4 residues early in the read; its end comes from the germline J gene. V and J are TRBV13-3 and TRBJ2-3, with a possible D match to TRBD1 (5 bases). Germline CDR1 NNHDY, CDR2 SYVADS. This CDR3 comprises 15 residues. The DNA read from the CDR3 is TGTGCCAGCAGTGATGATGGCAGGGAGCAAGAA. Amino acid sequence: CASSDDGREQE. The CDR3 reads in full as CASSDDGREQETLYF.

Remarks on this clone: Mouse gene names and germline throughout. The sequenced fragment ends 4 residues before the CDR3 boundary, so the rest is inferred from the germline J gene. This sequence joins TRBV13-3 and TRBJ1-4, with D perhaps TRBD1 (5 bases). The V and J ends lost 7 bases and 4 bases respectively, with 14 bases between them. The CDR3 totals 14 residues. Germline V CDR1 and CDR2: NNHDY, SYVADS. The covered CDR3 bases are TGTGCCAGCCGAGACAGAATTATCAACGAA. Its translation is CASRDRIINE. The entire CDR3 is CASRDRIINERLFF.

Comments on this clone: Gene names are mouse gene names. The read is 4 residues too short to cover the CDR3 end, so that end is filled in from the germline J gene. V and J are TRBV13-3 and TRBJ2-5; D gene unclear. V lost 5 bases and J 2 bases, leaving 15 bases between the germline ends. The CDR3 spans 15 residues. The V gene's germline CDR1 is NNHDY and CDR2 SYVADS. CDR3 DNA (partial): TGTGCCAGCAGCCCCGTCACAGAGGGCCAAGAC. It specifies CASSPVTEGQD. The whole CDR3 reads CASSPVTEGQDTQYF.

This clone was picked up a small number of times. Genes and germline come from the mouse. The read falls 4 residues short of the CDR3 end, and the missing part is taken from the germline J gene. The rearrangement uses TRBV1 and TRBJ2-7; TRBD2 agrees at 7 bases. Trimming cost V 4 bases and J 0 bases; bases outside gene matches: 3. CDR1 is NSQYPW, CDR2 LRSPGD, per germline (reference sequence). CDR3 length: 14 residues. The CDR3 sequence is CTCSEDWSSYEQYF. The DNA read from the CDR3 is TGCACCTGCAGTGAGGACTGGTCCTCCTAT.

Notes on this clone: Gene names and germline match the mouse. The read gets to within 4 residues of the CDR3 end, and the germline J gene fills in the rest. J is TRBJ2-1 and V is TRBV13-1; TRBD2 matches at 11 bases. V gave up 0 bases and J gave up 5 bases; unmatched junction bases: 4. The CDR3 runs 16 residues. Germline loops: CDR1 NSHNY, CDR2 SYGAGN. CDR3 DNA, as far as it was read: TGTGCCAGCAGTGATGCGGAGGACTGGGGGGATGCT. Translation: CASSDAEDWGDA. The whole CDR3 protein is CASSDAEDWGDAEQFF.

Comment on this clone: Gene names refer to mouse genes. The read finishes 4 residues shy of the CDR3 end, and the germline J gene is used to complete it. This chain links TRBV13-3 with TRBJ2-1, with TRBD1 matching 8 bases. This CDR3 region has 13 residues. J gave up 3 bases and V 9 bases, and 5 bases lay outside the gene matches. The V gene's germline CDR1 is NNHDY and CDR2 SYVADS. CDR3 in amino acids: CATGTGIYAEQFF. The CDR3 bases that were read are TGTGCCACAGGGACAGGAATCTATGCT.

For this clone: The genes are named according to mouse. Read coverage stops 4 residues before the CDR3 terminus; the germline J gene supplies the remainder. V and J are TRBV5 and TRBJ1-1; the match to TRBD1 covers 9 bases. This CDR3 has 14 residues. From germline, CDR1 is LGHNA and CDR2 YNLKQL (reference sequence). V trimming: 3 bases; J trimming: 1 base; junction bases outside the gene matches: 0. The CDR3 DNA, read in part, is TGTGCCAGCAGCCAGGGACAGGGGAACACA. Translated: CASSQGQGNT. The entire CDR3 is CASSQGQGNTEVFF.

In its sample, this clone was seen a few times. Gene names follow the mouse nomenclature. This CDR3 is CASSETGGSERLFF. CDR3 DNA (partial): TGTGCCAGCAGTGAAACAGGGGGGAGCGAA. The chain joins TRBV13-3 to TRBJ1-4, with 8 bases aligning to TRBD1. The observed sequence ends 4 residues before the CDR3 terminus, with the missing tail filled in from the germline J gene. The CDR3 has 14 residues. Looked up from germline, CDR1 is NNHDY and CDR2 is SYVADS.

This clone has more than one count but fewer than ten. Gene names are the mouse ones. The read terminates 4 residues before the CDR3 end, so the remaining end is supplied by the germline J gene. The rearrangement links TRBV1 to TRBJ2-7; 7 bases are shared with TRBD1. The CDR3 covers 16 residues. Germline V lookup: CDR1 NSQYPW, CDR2 LRSPGD (reference sequence). V shed 2 bases and J 0 bases; nucleotides not matched to a gene: 7. Incomplete CDR3 DNA: TGCACCTGCAGTGCACCTCCGGGACAGAGCTCCTAT. Translation gives CTCSAPPGQSSY. The full-length CDR3 reads as CTCSAPPGQSSYEQYF. Full variable domain (outside the CDR3, taken from reference TRBV1 and TRBJ2-7): VTLLEQNPRWRLVPRGQAVNLRCILKNSQYPWMSWYQQDLQKQLQWLFTLRSPGDKEVKSLPGADYLATRVTDTELRLQVANMSQGRTLYCTCSAPPGQSSYEQYFGPGTRLTVL.

This clone was seen a handful of times. The germline and genes are mouse ones. The read comes to an end 4 residues before the CDR3 does, leaving the germline J gene to fill in the end. The rearrangement links TRBV3 to TRBJ2-1; TRBD2 aligns across 12 bases. The CDR3 is 16 amino acids. V trimming: 2 bases; J trimming: 6 bases; junction bases outside the gene matches: 5. The germline V gene encodes CDR1 SNHLY and CDR2 FYNGKV (reference sequence). The sequenced part of the CDR3 DNA is TGTGCCAGCAGCTTACCGACTGGGGGGGCGGGTGCT. This sequence encodes CASSLPTGGAGA. The full CDR3 protein reads CASSLPTGGAGAEQFF.

This clone was counted at least ten times. Gene names and germline match the mouse. The read comes to an end 4 residues before the CDR3 does, leaving the germline J gene to fill in the end. This chain uses TRBV13-3 with TRBJ2-1; 7 nucleotides align to TRBD1. CDR3 length equals 14 residues. Looked up from germline, CDR1 is NNHDY and CDR2 is SYVADS. V lost 5 bases, J lost 1 base, and 3 bases stayed unmatched. Partial CDR3 DNA: TGTGCCAGCAGCCGCAGGGGGAACTATGCT. Its protein product is CASSRRGNYA. In full, the CDR3 reads CASSRRGNYAEQFF.

To note about this clone: Mouse names are used for the genes. Coverage ceases 4 residues before the CDR3 finishes, and the germline J gene fills in the end. The chain joins TRBV5 to TRBJ2-3, with 12 bases that match TRBD2. V lost 0 bases and J lost 1; bases outside the gene matches: 2. The germline gives CDR1 LGHNA, CDR2 YNLKQL (reference sequence). This CDR3 is built from 17 residues. CDR3 DNA, as far as it was read: TGTGCCAGCAGCCAAGATTGGACTGGGGGGGGTGCAGAA. This encodes CASSQDWTGGGAE. The whole CDR3 reads CASSQDWTGGGAETLYF.

This clone was recorded many times. Mouse gene names and germline throughout. The missing CDR3 end, 4 residues past where the read stops, is filled in from the germline J gene. The chain combines TRBV13-3 with TRBJ2-2, with a tentative D call TRBD1 (6 bases). V dropped 9 bases and J dropped 2 bases, with 11 bases sitting between them. Germline V gene data show CDR1 as NNHDY and CDR2 as SYVADS. The CDR3 runs to 13 residues. CDR3 sequence reads: CATGTINTGQLYF. The CDR3 DNA, read in part, is TGTGCCACCGGGACAATTAACACCGGG.

Worth noting for this clone: The listed genes are named as in mouse. The read terminates 4 residues ahead of where the CDR3 ends, so the germline J gene completes it. This chain uses TRBV13-3 with TRBJ1-2, with 8 nucleotides matching TRBD1. There are 14 residues in the CDR3. In germline, CDR1 is NNHDY, CDR2 SYVADS. Unmatched junction bases numbered 4, after V lost 3 bases and J lost 3 bases. Partial CDR3 DNA: TGTGCCAGCAGTGCACAGGGGGATTACTCC. It codes for CASSAQGDYS. The complete CDR3 protein is CASSAQGDYSDYTF.

As to this clone: Gene names follow the mouse nomenclature. The read finishes 4 residues shy of the CDR3 end, and the germline J gene is used to complete it. The rearrangement uses TRBV13-2 and TRBJ2-1; 8 bases fit TRBD1. CDR1 is NNHNN and CDR2 is SYGAGS in the germline V gene (reference sequence). This CDR3 region has 16 residues. Trimming cost V 0 bases and J 6 bases; bases outside gene matches: 8. The CDR3 region is CASGDARRGLGAEQFF. The part of the CDR3 DNA that was read is TGTGCCAGCGGTGATGCCCGCAGGGGGCTGGGTGCT.

This clone was detected only a few times. The germline and genes are mouse ones. The CDR3 end is not reached by the read, which stops 4 residues before it; the germline J gene fills it in. This chain connects TRBV13-3 to TRBJ2-2, with 9 bases matching TRBD1. The junction had 3 bases not matched to a gene; V was cut back by 7 bases and J by 2 bases. Germline V lookup: CDR1 NNHDY, CDR2 SYVADS. The CDR3 contains 14 residues. The CDR3 protein is CASGDRDNTGQLYF. The covered CDR3 bases are TGTGCCAGCGGGGACAGGGACAACACCGGG.

Comments on this clone: These gene names are mouse names. The CDR3 goes on 4 residues after the read ends, and that part is filled in from the germline J gene. The rearrangement joins TRBV19 to TRBJ2-1; no definite D call. The CDR3 sequence is 13 residues long. Looked up from germline, CDR1 is FNHDT and CDR2 is SITEND (reference sequence). The CDR3 is CASSIAARAEQFF. The sequenced CDR3 bases are TGTGCCAGCAGTATAGCTGCCAGGGCT.

To note about this clone: Mouse names are used for the genes. The observed sequence ends 4 residues before the CDR3 terminus, with the missing tail filled in from the germline J gene. The genes are TRBV19 and TRBJ2-1; 11 nucleotides match TRBD1. CDR3 length: 14 amino acids. CDR1 and CDR2 from the germline V gene are FNHDT and SITEND (reference sequence). V shed 5 bases and J 6 bases; nucleotides not matched to a gene: 4. The CDR3 sequence is CASSPGQGAAEQFF. The sequenced CDR3 bases are TGTGCCAGCAGCCCTGGACAGGGGGCTGCT.

This clone was observed many times. Germline and genes here are mouse. The sequence runs out 4 residues before the end of the CDR3; the remainder is reconstructed from the germline J gene. The chain couples TRBV1 to TRBJ2-1; 9 nucleotides align to TRBD2. With V trimmed by 0 bases and J by 4 bases, 1 base remained unmatched. CDR1 NSQYPW and CDR2 LRSPGD come from the germline V gene (reference sequence). CDR3 length equals 15 residues. The CDR3 sequence is CTCSADDWGYAEQFF. CDR3 bases read: TGCACCTGCAGTGCAGATGACTGGGGGTATGCT.

As for this clone: Gene names denote mouse genes. The read ends 4 residues before the CDR3 terminus; that terminus is restored from the germline J gene. The rearrangement joins TRBV13-3 to TRBJ2-2; 12 nucleotides line up with TRBD2. Germline V gene data show CDR1 as NNHDY and CDR2 as SYVADS. The CDR3 extends over 16 amino acids. Losses at the gene ends were 4 bases for V and 4 bases for J; bases not matched to a gene: 5. This CDR3 reads CASSRDWGDVTGQLYF. The sequenced CDR3 bases are TGTGCCAGCAGTCGGGACTGGGGGGACGTCACCGGG.

There are a few counts of this clone. Mouse gene names and germline throughout. The read is 4 residues too short to cover the CDR3 end, so that end is filled in from the germline J gene. V is TRBV5 and J is TRBJ1-2, with a possible D match to TRBD1 (6 bases). V was trimmed by 4 bases and J by 0 bases, leaving 12 bases between them. The CDR3 sequence is 15 residues long. Germline assignment: CDR1 LGHNA and CDR2 YNLKQL (reference sequence). The CDR3 DNA, read in part, is TGTGCCAGCAGCCCCCGGACAGAACCAAACTCC. Protein sequence: CASSPRTEPNS. The full CDR3 protein is CASSPRTEPNSDYTF.